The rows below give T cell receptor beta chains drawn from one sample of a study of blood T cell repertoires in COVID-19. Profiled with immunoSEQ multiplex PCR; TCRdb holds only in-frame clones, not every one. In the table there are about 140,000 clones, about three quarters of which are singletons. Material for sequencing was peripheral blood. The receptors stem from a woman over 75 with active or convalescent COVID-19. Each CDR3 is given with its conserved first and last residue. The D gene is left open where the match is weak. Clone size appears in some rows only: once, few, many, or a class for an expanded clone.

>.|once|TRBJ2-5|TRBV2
TGTGCCAGCAGCGCGTTACAGGGAGGGGAGACCCAGTACTTC
CASSALQGGETQYF
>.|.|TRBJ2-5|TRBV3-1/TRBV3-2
TGTGCCAGCAGCCAAGATTGGGGGGGCGGAGAGACCCAGTACTTC
CASSQDWGGGETQYF
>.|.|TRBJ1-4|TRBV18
TGTGCCAGCTCACGTGGGCCGAATGAAAAACTGTTTTTT
CASSRGPNEKLFF
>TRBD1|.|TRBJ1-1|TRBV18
TGTGCCAGCTCACCTACAGGGGTAGCCACTGAAGCTTTCTTT
CASSPTGVATEAFF
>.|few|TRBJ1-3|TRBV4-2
TGTGCCAGCAGCCGCGCCGGGTTGTCCTCTGGAAACACCATATATTTT
CASSRAGLSSGNTIYF
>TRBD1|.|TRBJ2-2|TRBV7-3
TGTGCCAGCAGCTTGGACAGGGGGCGTACCGGGGAGCTGTTTTTT
CASSLDRGRTGELFF
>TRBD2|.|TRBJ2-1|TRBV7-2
TGTGCCAGCAGCAACATTGGGTTAGCGGGCAGAAATGAGCAGTTCTTC
CASSNIGLAGRNEQFF
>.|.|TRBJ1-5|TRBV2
TGTGCCAGCAGCCCTCCCCCCTTCCCTCAGCCCCAGCATTTT
CASSPPPFPQPQHF
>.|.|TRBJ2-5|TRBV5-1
TGCGCCAGCAGCTTGGCCTACCCGGACCAAGAGACCCAGTACTTC
CASSLAYPDQETQYF
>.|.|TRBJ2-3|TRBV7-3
TGTGCCAGCAGCTTAACTAGCGGACACGGCGATACGCAGTATTTT
CASSLTSGHGDTQYF
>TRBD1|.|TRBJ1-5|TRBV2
TGTGCCAGCAGTGTCCCGGGACAGGGGTCCCTTATCAATCAGCCCCAGCATTTT
CASSVPGQGSLINQPQHF
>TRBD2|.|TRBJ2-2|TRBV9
TGTGCCAGCAGCGGGCGGCTAGCGGCCATGAACACCGGGGAGCTGTTTTTT
CASSGRLAAMNTGELFF